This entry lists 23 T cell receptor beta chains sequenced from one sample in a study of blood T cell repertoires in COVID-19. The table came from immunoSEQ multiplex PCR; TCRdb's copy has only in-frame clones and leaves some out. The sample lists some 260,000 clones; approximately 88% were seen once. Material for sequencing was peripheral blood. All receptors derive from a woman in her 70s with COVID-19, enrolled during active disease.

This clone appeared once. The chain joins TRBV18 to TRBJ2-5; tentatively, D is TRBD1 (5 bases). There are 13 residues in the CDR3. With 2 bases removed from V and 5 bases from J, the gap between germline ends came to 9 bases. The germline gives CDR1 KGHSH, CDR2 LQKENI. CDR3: CASSPAGSETQYF. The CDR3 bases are TGTGCCAGCTCACCAGCAGGGTCGGAGACCCAGTACTTC.

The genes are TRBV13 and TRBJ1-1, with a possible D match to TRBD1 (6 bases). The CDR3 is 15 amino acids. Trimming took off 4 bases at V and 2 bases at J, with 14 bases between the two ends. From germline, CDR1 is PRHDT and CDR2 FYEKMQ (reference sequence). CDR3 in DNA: TGTGCCAGCAGCTACAGGACAGAGATTAACACTGAAGCTTTCTTT. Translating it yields CASSYRTEINTEAFF.

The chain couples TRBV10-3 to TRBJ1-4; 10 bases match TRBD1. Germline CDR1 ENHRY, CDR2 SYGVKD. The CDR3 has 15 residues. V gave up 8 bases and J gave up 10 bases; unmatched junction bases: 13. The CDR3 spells CAIADDGTGDGKLFF. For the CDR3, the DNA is TGTGCCATCGCTGATGACGGGACAGGGGACGGAAAACTGTTTTTT.

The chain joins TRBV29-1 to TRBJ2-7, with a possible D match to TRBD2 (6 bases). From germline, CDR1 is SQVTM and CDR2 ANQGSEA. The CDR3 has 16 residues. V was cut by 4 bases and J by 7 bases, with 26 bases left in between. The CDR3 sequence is CSVAGTLFRTTREQYF. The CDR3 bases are TGCAGCGTTGCCGGGACTCTTTTTCGGACTACTAGAGAGCAGTACTTC.

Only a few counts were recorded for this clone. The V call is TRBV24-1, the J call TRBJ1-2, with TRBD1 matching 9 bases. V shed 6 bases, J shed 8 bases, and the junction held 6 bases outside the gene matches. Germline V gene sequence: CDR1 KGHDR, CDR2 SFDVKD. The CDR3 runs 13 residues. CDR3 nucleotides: TGTGCCACCAGTCCGGGACAGGGAGTGGGCTACACCTTC. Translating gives CATSPGQGVGYTF.

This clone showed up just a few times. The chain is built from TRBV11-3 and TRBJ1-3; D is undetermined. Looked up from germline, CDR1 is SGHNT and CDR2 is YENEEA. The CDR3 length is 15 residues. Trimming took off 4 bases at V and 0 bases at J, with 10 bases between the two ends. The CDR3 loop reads CASSSHSFSGNTIYF. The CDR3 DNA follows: TGTGCCAGCAGCTCGCATAGTTTCTCTGGAAACACCATATATTTT.

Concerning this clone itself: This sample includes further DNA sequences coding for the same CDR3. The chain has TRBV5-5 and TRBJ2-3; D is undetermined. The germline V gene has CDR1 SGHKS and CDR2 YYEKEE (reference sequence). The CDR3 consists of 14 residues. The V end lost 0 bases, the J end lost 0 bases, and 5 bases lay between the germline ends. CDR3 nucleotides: TGTGCCAGCAGCTTGGGCCTAAGCACAGATACGCAGTATTTT. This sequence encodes CASSLGLSTDTQYF.

CDR3 DNA sequence: TGCGCCAGCAGCGGGCCTGATGGAAACACCATATATTTT. As protein: CASSGPDGNTIYF. J is TRBJ1-3 and V is TRBV5-1; D is unresolved. CDR3 size: 13 residues. Germline CDR1 SGHRS, CDR2 YFSETQ. V was pared by 4 bases and J by 3 bases, with 8 bases between.

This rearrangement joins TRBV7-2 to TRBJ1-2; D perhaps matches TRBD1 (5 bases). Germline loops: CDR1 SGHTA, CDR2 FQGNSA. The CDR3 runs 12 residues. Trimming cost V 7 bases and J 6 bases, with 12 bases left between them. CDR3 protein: CASTKRGNGYTF. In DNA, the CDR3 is TGTGCCAGCACCAAGCGGGGGAATGGCTACACCTTC.

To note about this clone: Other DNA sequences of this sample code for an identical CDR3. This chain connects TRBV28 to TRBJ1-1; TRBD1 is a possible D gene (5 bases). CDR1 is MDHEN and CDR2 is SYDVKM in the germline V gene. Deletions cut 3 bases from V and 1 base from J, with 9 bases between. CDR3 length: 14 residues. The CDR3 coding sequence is TGTGCCAGCAGTTTTGGTAGGGGGAACACTGAAGCTTTCTTT. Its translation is CASSFGRGNTEAFF.

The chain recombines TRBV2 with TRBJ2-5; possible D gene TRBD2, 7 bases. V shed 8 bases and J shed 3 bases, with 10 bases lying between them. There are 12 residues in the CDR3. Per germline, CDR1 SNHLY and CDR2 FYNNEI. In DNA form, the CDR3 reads TGTGCCAGCCGGGGGGACAAAGAGACCCAGTACTTC. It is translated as CASRGDKETQYF.

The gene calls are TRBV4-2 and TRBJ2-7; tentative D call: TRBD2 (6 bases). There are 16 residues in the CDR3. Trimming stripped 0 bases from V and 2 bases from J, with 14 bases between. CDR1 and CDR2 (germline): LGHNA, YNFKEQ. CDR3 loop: CASSQEGSASAYEQYF. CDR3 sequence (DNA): TGTGCCAGCAGCCAAGAAGGGAGTGCTAGCGCCTACGAGCAGTACTTC.

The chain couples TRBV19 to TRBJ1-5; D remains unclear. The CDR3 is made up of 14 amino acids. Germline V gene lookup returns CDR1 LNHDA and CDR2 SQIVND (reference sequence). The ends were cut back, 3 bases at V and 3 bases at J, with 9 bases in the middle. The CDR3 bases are TGTGCCAGTAGTATTTTGCAGATCAATCAGCCCCAGCATTTT. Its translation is CASSILQINQPQHF.

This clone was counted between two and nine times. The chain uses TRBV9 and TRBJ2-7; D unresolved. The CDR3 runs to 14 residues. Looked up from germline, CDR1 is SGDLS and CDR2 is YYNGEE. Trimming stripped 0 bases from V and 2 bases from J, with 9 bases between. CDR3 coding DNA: TGTGCCAGCAGCGTAGGAAACAGCCCCTACGAGCAGTACTTC. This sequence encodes CASSVGNSPYEQYF.

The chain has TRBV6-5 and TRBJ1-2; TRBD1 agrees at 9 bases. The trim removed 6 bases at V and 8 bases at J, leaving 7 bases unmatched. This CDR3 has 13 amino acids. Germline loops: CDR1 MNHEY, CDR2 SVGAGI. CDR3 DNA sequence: TGTGCCAGCAGCCTACAGGGGGCTTACGGCTACACCTTC. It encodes CASSLQGAYGYTF.

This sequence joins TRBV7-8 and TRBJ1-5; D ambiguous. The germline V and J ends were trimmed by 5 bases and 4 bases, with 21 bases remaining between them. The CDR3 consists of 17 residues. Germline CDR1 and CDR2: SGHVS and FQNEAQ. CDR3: CASSPHTAASRNQPQHF. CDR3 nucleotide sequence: TGTGCCAGCAGCCCTCACACGGCGGCGAGTCGGAATCAGCCCCAGCATTTT. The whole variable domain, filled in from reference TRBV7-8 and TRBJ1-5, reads GAGVSQSPRYKVAKRGQDVALRCDPISGHVSLFWYQQALGQGPEFLTYFQNEAQLDKSGLPSDRFFAERPEGSVSTLKIQRTQQEDSAVYLCASSPHTAASRNQPQHFGDGTRLSIL.

CDR3 DNA: TGTGCCAGCAGCGAACCTAGCGGGAGCAATGAGCAGTTCTTC. Translated, it gives CASSEPSGSNEQFF. The chain joins TRBV5-4 to TRBJ2-1, with 10 bases aligning to TRBD2. Germline V gene data show CDR1 as SGHNT and CDR2 as YYREEE (reference sequence). The CDR3 length is 14 residues. V gave up 4 bases and J gave up 6 bases; unmatched junction bases: 4.

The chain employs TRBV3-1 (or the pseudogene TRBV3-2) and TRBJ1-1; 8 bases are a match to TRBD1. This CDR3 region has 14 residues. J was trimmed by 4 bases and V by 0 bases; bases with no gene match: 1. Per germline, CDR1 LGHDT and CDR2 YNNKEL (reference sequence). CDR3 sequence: CASSQEGTGTEAFF. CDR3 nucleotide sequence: TGTGCCAGCAGCCAAGAAGGGACAGGCACTGAAGCTTTCTTT.

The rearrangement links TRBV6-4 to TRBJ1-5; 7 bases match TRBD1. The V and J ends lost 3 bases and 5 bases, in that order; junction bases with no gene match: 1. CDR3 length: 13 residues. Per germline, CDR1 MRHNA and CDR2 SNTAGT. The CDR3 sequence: CASSDTGDQPQHF. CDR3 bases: TGTGCCAGCAGTGATACAGGGGATCAGCCCCAGCATTTT.

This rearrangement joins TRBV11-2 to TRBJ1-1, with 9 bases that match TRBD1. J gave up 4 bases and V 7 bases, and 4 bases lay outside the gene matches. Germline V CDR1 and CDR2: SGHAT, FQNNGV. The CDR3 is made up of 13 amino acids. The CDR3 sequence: CASTTGGFTEAFF. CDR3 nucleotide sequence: TGTGCCAGCACAACAGGGGGCTTCACTGAAGCTTTCTTT.

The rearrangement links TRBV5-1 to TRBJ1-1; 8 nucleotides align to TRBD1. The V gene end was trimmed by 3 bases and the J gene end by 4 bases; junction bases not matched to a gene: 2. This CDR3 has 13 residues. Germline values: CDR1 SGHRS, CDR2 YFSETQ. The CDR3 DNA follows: TGCGCCAGCAGCTGGACAGGGACCACTGAAGCTTTCTTT. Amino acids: CASSWTGTTEAFF. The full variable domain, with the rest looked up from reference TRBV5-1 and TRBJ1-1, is KAGVTQTPRYLIKTRGQQVTLSCSPISGHRSVSWYQQTPGQGLQFLFEYFSETQRNKGNFPGRFSGRQFSNSRSEMNVSTLELGDSALYLCASSWTGTTEAFFGQGTRLTVV.

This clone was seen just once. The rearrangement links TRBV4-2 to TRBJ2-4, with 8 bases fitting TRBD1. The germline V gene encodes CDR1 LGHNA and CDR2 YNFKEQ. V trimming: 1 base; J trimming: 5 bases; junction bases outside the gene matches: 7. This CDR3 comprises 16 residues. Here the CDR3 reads CASSQGTGTLQNIQYF. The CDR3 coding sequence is TGTGCCAGCAGCCAAGGGACAGGGACCCTTCAAAACATTCAGTACTTC.

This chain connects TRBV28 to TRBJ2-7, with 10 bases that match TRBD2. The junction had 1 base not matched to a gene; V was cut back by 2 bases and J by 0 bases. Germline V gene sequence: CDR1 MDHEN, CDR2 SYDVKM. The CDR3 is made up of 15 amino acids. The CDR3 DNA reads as TGTGCCAGCAGTTTAATAGCGGGGGGCTCCTACGAGCAGTACTTC. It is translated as CASSLIAGGSYEQYF.